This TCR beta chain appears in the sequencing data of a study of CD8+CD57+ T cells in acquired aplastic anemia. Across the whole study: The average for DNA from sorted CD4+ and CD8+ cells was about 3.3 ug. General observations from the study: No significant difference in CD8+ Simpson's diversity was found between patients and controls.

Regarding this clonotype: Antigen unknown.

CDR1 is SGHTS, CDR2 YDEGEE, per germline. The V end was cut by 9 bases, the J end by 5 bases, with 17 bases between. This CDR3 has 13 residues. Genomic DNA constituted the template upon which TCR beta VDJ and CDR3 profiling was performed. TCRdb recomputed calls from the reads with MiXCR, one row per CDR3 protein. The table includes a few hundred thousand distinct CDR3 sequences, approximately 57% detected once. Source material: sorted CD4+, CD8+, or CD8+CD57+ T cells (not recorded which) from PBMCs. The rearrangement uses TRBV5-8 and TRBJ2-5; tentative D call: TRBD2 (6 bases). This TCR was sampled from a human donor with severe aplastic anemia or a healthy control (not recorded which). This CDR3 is CAITTGSGETQYF. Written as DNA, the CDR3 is TGTGCCATCACTACCGGGAGCGGGGAGACCCAGTACTTC. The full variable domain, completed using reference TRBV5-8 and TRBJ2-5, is EAGVTQSPTHLIKTRGQQATLRCSPISGHTSVYWYQQALGLGLQFLLWYDEGEERNRGNFPPRFSGRQFPNYSSELNVNALELEDSALYLCAITTGSGETQYFGPGTRLLVL.